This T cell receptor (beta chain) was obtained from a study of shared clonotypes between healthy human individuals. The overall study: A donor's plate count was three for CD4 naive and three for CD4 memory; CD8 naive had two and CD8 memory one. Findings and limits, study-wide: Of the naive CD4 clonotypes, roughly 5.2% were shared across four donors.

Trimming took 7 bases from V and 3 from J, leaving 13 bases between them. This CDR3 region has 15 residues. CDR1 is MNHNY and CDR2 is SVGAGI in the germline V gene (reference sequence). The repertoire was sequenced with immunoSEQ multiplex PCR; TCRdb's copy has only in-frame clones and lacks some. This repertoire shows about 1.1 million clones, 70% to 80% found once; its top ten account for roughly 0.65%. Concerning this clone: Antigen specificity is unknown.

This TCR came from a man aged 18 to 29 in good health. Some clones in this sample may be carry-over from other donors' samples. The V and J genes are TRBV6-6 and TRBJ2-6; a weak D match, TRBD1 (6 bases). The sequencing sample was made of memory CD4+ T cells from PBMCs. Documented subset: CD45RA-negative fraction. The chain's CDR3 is CASTLTRGGANVLTF. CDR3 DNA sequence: TGTGCCAGCACTCTAACCAGGGGTGGGGCCAACGTCCTGACTTTC.